What follows are 8 T cell receptor beta chains derived from one specimen sequenced in a study of cytomegalovirus exposure and HLA in healthy donors. PCR amplification relied on 60 Vbeta primers (plus 13 Jbeta primers). Produced via immunoSEQ multiplex PCR; TCRdb's table is partial and in-frame only. This repertoire shows over 100,000 clones, around four fifths found once; its top ten account for roughly 8%. Material: PBMCs. These receptors all stem from a woman in her forties or fifties in good health and CMV-seropositive.

This chain links TRBV5-4 with TRBJ2-1; 8 bases map to TRBD2. The CDR3 is 16 amino acids. The V and J ends lost 3 bases and 3 bases, in that order; junction bases with no gene match: 8. Germline lookup yields CDR1 SGHNT and CDR2 YYREEE (reference sequence). CDR3: CASSSVGRGVYNEQFF. The CDR3 region has the DNA TGTGCCAGCAGCTCAGTCGGGCGGGGGGTCTACAATGAGCAGTTCTTC.

The chain is built from TRBV19 and TRBJ2-5, with 7 positions matching TRBD2. Germline trimming cut 3 bases from V and 2 bases from J; bases unmatched to any gene: 0. The V gene's germline CDR1 is LNHDA and CDR2 SQIVND (reference sequence). The CDR3 is 13 amino acids. The CDR3 loop is CASSMGLQETQYF. The CDR3 DNA reads as TGTGCCAGTAGTATGGGACTACAAGAGACCCAGTACTTC. The full variable domain, completed using reference TRBV19 and TRBJ2-5, is DGGITQSPKYLFRKEGQNVTLSCEQNLNHDAMYWYRQDPGQGLRLIYYSQIVNDFQKGDIAEGYSVSREKKESFPLTVTSAQKNPTAFYLCASSMGLQETQYFGPGTRLLVL.

The chain uses TRBV29-1 and TRBJ1-2; D is unresolved. Germline CDR1 and CDR2: SQVTM and ANQGSEA. V was shortened by 6 bases and J by 5 bases, with 16 bases between the two germline ends. CDR3 length equals 13 residues. Here the CDR3 DNA reads TGCAGCGTCCGAGGCGGGGAAAGGTATGGCTACACCTTC. This sequence encodes CSVRGGERYGYTF.

This clone was picked up one time. The chain joins TRBV11-2 to TRBJ1-2, with a weak D call TRBD1 (5 bases). Germline loops: CDR1 SGHAT, CDR2 FQNNGV. This CDR3 comprises 15 residues. The germline V and J ends were trimmed by 5 bases and 4 bases, with 17 bases remaining between them. The CDR3 coding sequence is TGTGCCAGCAGCACCAGGGCCGGTGGGGTCTATGGCTACACCTTC. This translates into CASSTRAGGVYGYTF.

This chain joins TRBV5-1 and TRBJ2-3; 7 nucleotides agree with TRBD1. The CDR3 runs to 16 residues. Looked up from germline, CDR1 is SGHRS and CDR2 is YFSETQ. V shed 0 bases, J shed 3 bases, and the junction held 7 bases outside the gene matches. As DNA, the CDR3 is TGCGCCAGCAGCTTGGGTGACAGGGTAATTACAGATACGCAGTATTTT. As protein: CASSLGDRVITDTQYF. Together with reference TRBV5-1 and TRBJ2-3, the CDR3 gives the full variable domain: KAGVTQTPRYLIKTRGQQVTLSCSPISGHRSVSWYQQTPGQGLQFLFEYFSETQRNKGNFPGRFSGRQFSNSRSEMNVSTLELGDSALYLCASSLGDRVITDTQYFGPGTRLTVL.

The chain employs TRBV19 and TRBJ2-7; perhaps TRBD2 as D (5 bases). The germline V and J ends were trimmed by 10 bases and 2 bases, with 24 bases remaining between them. The length of the CDR3 is 16 residues. Germline V gives CDR1 LNHDA, CDR2 SQIVND (reference sequence). This CDR3 reads CATKRADSTGTYEQYF. DNA for the CDR3: TGTGCCACCAAGAGAGCTGATTCTACGGGGACCTACGAGCAGTACTTC. Based on the CDR3 plus reference TRBV19 and TRBJ2-7, the full variable domain is DGGITQSPKYLFRKEGQNVTLSCEQNLNHDAMYWYRQDPGQGLRLIYYSQIVNDFQKGDIAEGYSVSREKKESFPLTVTSAQKNPTAFYLCATKRADSTGTYEQYFGPGTRLTVT.

V usage is TRBV27 and J usage is TRBJ2-7; 7 bases line up with TRBD2. The germline V gene has CDR1 MNHEY and CDR2 SMNVEV (reference sequence). The CDR3 sequence is 16 residues long. The V segment lost 4 bases and the J segment 2 bases; nucleotides outside the gene matches: 11. The CDR3 region has the DNA TGTGCCAGCAGTTCTTTGGGGGAGGGGCCTACCTACGAGCAGTACTTC. The encoded protein is CASSSLGEGPTYEQYF.

This chain uses TRBV19 with TRBJ2-3; D is possibly TRBD1 (6 bases). V lost 10 bases and J 2 bases, leaving 19 bases between the germline ends. The CDR3 loop spans 15 amino acids. Germline CDR1 is LNHDA and CDR2 is SQIVND (reference sequence). CDR3: CATLSETGATDTQYF. As DNA, the CDR3 is TGTGCCACCCTGTCCGAGACAGGCGCCACAGATACGCAGTATTTT.